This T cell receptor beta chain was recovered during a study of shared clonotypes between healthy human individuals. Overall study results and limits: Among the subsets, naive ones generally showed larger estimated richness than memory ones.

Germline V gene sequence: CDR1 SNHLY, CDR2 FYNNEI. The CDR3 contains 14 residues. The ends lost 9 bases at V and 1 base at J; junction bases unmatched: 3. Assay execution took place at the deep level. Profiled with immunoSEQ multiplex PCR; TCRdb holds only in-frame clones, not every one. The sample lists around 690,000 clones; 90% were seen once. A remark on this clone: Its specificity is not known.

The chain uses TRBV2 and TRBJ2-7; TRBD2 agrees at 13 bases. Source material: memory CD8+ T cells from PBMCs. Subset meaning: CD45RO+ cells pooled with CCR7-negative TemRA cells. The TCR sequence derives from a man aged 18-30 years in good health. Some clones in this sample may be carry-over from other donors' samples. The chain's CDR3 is CASWTSGRSYEQYF. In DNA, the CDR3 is TGTGCCAGTTGGACTAGCGGGAGATCCTACGAGCAGTACTTC.